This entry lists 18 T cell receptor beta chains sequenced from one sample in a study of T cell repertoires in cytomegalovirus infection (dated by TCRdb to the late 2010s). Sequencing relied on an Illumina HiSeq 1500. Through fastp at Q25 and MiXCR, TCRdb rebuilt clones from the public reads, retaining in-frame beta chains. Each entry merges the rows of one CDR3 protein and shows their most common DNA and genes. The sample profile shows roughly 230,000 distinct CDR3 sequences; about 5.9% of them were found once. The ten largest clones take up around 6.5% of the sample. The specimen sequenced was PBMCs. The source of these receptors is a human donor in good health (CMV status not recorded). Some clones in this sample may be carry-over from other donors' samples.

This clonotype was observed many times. DNA for the CDR3: TGTGCCAGCAGCTTGACAGGGGGAATAGACACCGGGGAGCTGTTTTTT. The encoded protein is CASSLTGGIDTGELFF. The genes are TRBV7-8 and TRBJ2-2; 9 bases are shared with TRBD1. The CDR3 has 16 amino acids. V dropped 3 bases and J dropped 3; count of bases not matched to a gene: 5. Germline V lookup: CDR1 SGHVS, CDR2 FQNEAQ.

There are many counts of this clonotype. The CDR3 sequence is CASTNPRGSGGMVKETQYF. Here the CDR3 DNA reads TGTGCCAGCACCAACCCCAGGGGTAGCGGGGGGATGGTCAAAGAGACCCAGTACTTC. The chain links TRBV7-2 to TRBJ2-5, with 10 bases that match TRBD2. The V gene end was trimmed by 7 bases and the J gene end by 3 bases; junction bases not matched to a gene: 20. There are 19 residues in the CDR3. Germline V CDR1 and CDR2: SGHTA, FQGNSA. Full variable domain (rest looked up from reference TRBV7-2 and TRBJ2-5): GAGVSQSPSNKVTEKGKDVELRCDPISGHTALYWYRQSLGQGLEFLIYFQGNSAPDKSGLPSDRFSAERTGGSVSTLTIQRTQQEDSAVYLCASTNPRGSGGMVKETQYFGPGTRLLVL.

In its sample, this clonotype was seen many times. CDR3 region: CSSKTGDFTEAFF. The CDR3 DNA sequence: TGCAGCTCGAAGACAGGGGATTTCACTGAAGCTTTCTTT. This rearrangement joins TRBV29-1 to TRBJ1-1; 8 nucleotides line up with TRBD1. Germline V lookup: CDR1 SQVTM, CDR2 ANQGSEA. V shed 8 bases, J shed 4 bases, and the junction held 9 bases outside the gene matches. There are 13 residues in the CDR3.

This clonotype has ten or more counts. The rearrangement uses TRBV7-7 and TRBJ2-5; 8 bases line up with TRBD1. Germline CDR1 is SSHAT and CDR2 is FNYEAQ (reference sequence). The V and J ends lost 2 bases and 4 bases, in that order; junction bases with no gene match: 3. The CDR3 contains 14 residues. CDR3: CASSLSGGAETQYF. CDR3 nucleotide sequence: TGTGCCAGCAGCTTATCAGGGGGCGCAGAGACCCAGTACTTC.

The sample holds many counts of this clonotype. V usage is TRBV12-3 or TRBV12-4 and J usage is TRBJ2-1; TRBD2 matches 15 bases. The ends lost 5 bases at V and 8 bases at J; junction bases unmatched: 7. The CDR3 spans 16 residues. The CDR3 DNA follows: TGTGCCAGCAGTCGCAGGACTAGCGGGGGGGCGGATGAGCAGTTCTTC. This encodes CASSRRTSGGADEQFF.

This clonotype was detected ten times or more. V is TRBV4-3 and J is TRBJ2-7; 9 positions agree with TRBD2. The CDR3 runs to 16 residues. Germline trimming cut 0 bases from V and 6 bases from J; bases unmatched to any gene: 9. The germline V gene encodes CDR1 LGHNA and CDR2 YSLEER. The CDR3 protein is CASSQDPSGVWVEQYF. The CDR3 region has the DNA TGCGCCAGCAGCCAAGATCCTAGCGGGGTGTGGGTCGAGCAGTACTTC.

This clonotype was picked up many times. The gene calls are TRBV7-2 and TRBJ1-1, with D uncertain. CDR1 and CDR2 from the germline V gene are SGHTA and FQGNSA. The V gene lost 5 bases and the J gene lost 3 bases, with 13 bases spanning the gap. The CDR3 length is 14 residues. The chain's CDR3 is CASSTPDRYTEAFF. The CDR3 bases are TGTGCCAGCAGCACACCCGACCGGTACACTGAAGCTTTCTTT.

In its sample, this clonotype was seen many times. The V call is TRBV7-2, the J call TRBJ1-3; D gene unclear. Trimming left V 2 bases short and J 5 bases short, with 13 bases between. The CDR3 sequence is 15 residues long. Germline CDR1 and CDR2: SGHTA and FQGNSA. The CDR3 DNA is TGTGCCAGCAGCTTATCTCGCCAGAATAGAAACACCATATATTTT. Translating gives CASSLSRQNRNTIYF.

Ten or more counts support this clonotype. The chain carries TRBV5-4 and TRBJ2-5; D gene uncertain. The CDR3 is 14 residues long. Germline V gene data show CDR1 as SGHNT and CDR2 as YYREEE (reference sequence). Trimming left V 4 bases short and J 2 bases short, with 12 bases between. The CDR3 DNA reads TGTGCCAGCAGCGCAGCTGGCCTTCAAGAGACCCAGTACTTC. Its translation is CASSAAGLQETQYF.

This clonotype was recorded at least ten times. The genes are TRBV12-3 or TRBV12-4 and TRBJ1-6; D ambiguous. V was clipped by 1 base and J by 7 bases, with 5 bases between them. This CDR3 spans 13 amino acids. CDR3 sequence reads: CASSLDANSPLHF. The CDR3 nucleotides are TGTGCCAGCAGTTTAGACGCGAATTCACCCCTCCACTTT.

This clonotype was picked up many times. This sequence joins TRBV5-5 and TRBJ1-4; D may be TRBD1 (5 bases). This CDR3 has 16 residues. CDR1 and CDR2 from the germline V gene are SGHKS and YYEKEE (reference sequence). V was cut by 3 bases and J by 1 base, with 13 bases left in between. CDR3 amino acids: CASSSTGTGTNEKLFF. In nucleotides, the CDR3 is TGTGCCAGCAGCTCTACTGGGACGGGAACTAATGAAAAACTGTTTTTT.

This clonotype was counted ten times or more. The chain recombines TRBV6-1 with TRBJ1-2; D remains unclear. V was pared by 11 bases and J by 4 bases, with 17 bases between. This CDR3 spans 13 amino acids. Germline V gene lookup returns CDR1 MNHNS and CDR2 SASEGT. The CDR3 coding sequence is TGTGCCTTGGGTGTAGGAAACCGCTATGGCTACACCTTC. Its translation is CALGVGNRYGYTF.

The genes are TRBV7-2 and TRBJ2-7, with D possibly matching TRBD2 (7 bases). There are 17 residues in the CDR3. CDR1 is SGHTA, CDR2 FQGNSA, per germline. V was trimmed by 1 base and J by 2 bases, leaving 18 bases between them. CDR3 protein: CASSLVWRGGDAYEQYF. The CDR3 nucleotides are TGTGCCAGCAGCTTAGTCTGGAGGGGGGGGGACGCCTACGAGCAGTACTTC.

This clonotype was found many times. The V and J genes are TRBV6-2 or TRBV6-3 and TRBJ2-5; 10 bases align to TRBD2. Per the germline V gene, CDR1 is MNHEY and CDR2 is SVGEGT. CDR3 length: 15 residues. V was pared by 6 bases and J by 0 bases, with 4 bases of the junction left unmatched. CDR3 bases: TGTGCCAGCAGCCCAAGCGGGGGGGACCAAGAGACCCAGTACTTC. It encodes CASSPSGGDQETQYF.

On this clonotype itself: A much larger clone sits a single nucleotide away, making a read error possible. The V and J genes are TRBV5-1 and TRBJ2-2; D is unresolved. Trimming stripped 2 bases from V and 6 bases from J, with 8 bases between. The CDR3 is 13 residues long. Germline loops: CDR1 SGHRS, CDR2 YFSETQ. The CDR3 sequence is CASSFLIPGELFF. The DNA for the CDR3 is TGCGCCAGCAGCTTTTTGATCCCCGGGGAGCTGTTTTTT.

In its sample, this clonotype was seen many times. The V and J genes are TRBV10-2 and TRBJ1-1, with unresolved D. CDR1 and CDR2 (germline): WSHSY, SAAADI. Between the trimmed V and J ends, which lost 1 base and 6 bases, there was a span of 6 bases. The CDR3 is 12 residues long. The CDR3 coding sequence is TGCGCCAGCAGTGAGTATGGGGCTGAAGCTTTCTTT. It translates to CASSEYGAEAFF.

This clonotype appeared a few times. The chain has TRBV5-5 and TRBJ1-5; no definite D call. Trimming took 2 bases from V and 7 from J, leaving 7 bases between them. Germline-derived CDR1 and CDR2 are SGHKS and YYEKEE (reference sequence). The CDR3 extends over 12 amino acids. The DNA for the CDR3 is TGTGCCAGCAGCTTTGAGGGACAGCCCCAGCATTTT. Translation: CASSFEGQPQHF.

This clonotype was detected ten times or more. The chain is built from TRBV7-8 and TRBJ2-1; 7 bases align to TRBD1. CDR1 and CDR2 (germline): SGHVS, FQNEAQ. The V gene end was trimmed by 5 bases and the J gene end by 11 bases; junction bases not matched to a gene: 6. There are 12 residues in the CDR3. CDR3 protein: CASSLGQLQQFF. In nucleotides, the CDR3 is TGTGCCAGCAGCCTGGGACAGCTACAGCAGTTCTTC.